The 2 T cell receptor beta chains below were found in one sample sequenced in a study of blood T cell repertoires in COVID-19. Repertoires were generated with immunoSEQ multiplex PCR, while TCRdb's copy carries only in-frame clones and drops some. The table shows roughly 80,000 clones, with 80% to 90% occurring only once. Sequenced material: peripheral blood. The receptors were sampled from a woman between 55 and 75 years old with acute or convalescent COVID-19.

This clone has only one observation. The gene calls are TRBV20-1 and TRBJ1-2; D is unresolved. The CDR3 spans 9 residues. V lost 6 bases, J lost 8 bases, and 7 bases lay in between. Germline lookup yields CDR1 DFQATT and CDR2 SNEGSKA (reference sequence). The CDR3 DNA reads TGCAGTGCCACGAGGGGCTACACCTTC. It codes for CSATRGYTF.

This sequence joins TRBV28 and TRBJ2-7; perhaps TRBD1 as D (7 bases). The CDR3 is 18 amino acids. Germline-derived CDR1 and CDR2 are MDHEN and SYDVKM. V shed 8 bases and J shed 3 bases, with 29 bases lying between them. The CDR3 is CASHSQFSRGTALYEQYF. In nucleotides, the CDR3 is TGTGCCAGCCATTCCCAGTTTAGCCGCGGGACAGCACTCTACGAGCAGTACTTC.